Presented here are 3 T cell receptor beta chains from one specimen sequenced in a study of blood T cell repertoires in COVID-19. TCRdb's table, derived via immunoSEQ multiplex PCR, lists solely in-frame clones and lacks some. The profile shows 110,000 to 150,000 clones, around 88% of them singletons. Source material: peripheral blood. Receptors originate from a man in his 60s with active or convalescent COVID-19.

The chain uses TRBV28 and TRBJ1-1, with TRBD1 identical over 8 bases. This CDR3 has 13 amino acids. The V gene end was trimmed by 5 bases and the J gene end by 4 bases; junction bases not matched to a gene: 3. CDR1 and CDR2 (germline): MDHEN, SYDVKM. The CDR3: CASSRTGTTEAFF. The CDR3 bases are TGTGCCAGCAGTCGGACAGGGACCACTGAAGCTTTCTTT.

This clone was recorded once. The chain joins TRBV5-4 to TRBJ2-5; TRBD2 matches 9 bases. The V segment lost 1 base and the J segment 5 bases; nucleotides outside the gene matches: 6. The CDR3 extends over 15 amino acids. CDR1 is SGHNT and CDR2 is YYREEE in the germline V gene (reference sequence). The CDR3 DNA is TGTGCCAGCAGCTTGTGGCGGGGGGGCCTGGAGACCCAGTACTTC. It yields the protein CASSLWRGGLETQYF.

The V and J genes are TRBV15 and TRBJ2-5; no clear D gene. The germline V gene encodes CDR1 LNHNV and CDR2 YYDKDF (reference sequence). This CDR3 has 13 residues. V lost 0 bases, J lost 5 bases, and 7 bases lay in between. CDR3 bases: TGTGCCACCAGCAGAGATTCCAGGGAGACCCAGTACTTC. Its protein product is CATSRDSRETQYF. Complete variable domain (other parts from reference TRBV15 and TRBJ2-5): DAMVIQNPRYQVTQFGKPVTLSCSQTLNHNVMYWYQQKSSQAPKLLFHYYDKDFNNEADTPDNFQSRRPNTSFCFLDIRSPGLGDTAMYLCATSRDSRETQYFGPGTRLLVL.